These 31 T cell receptor beta chains share one sample of origin, sequenced in a study of CD8 T cells in Susac syndrome. With random hexamers, reverse transcription was performed on about 0.45 to 1 ug of RNA. TCRdb independently ran MiXCR on the immunoSEQ multiplex PCR reads; one entry per CDR3 protein. This sample has roughly 200,000 distinct CDR3 sequences; approximately 94% occur once, and the top ten carry 0.12%. The specimen sequenced was CD4+ T cells from PBMCs. All receptors come from a human donor with Susac syndrome.

The V call is TRBV7-2, the J call TRBJ2-1; 8 bases map to TRBD2. With 5 bases clipped from V and 0 bases from J, the junction kept 15 bases outside the gene matches. Germline V gene lookup returns CDR1 SGHTA and CDR2 FQGNSA. The CDR3 runs to 19 residues. In nucleotides, the CDR3 is TGTGCCAGCAGCCCTCTCAGCGGGGGCCTCGAGAGCTCCTACAATGAGCAGTTCTTC. This encodes CASSPLSGGLESSYNEQFF. Full variable domain (remainder filled in from reference TRBV7-2 and TRBJ2-1): GAGVSQSPSNKVTEKGKDVELRCDPISGHTALYWYRQSLGQGLEFLIYFQGNSAPDKSGLPSDRFSAERTGGSVSTLTIQRTQQEDSAVYLCASSPLSGGLESSYNEQFFGPGTRLTVL.

The CDR3 region has the DNA TGTGCCAGCGCCGGGAGGGGGTATAATCAGCCCCAGCATTTT. As protein: CASAGRGYNQPQHF. J is TRBJ1-5 and V is TRBV3-1, with D possibly being TRBD1 (6 bases). CDR1 and CDR2 (germline): LGHDT, YNNKEL (reference sequence). The V and J ends lost 8 bases and 4 bases respectively, with 15 bases between them. The CDR3 totals 14 residues.

The gene calls are TRBV3-1 and TRBJ2-6; TRBD1 is a possible D gene (5 bases). Trimming took off 5 bases at V and 0 bases at J, with 11 bases between the two ends. There are 16 residues in the CDR3. Germline V gene data show CDR1 as LGHDT and CDR2 as YNNKEL (reference sequence). For the CDR3, the DNA is TGTGCCAGCAGCTCCAGACAGACCTCTGGGGCCAACGTCCTGACTTTC. Translating gives CASSSRQTSGANVLTF.

The gene calls are TRBV7-6 and TRBJ1-3; 9 bases align to TRBD1. Per the germline V gene, CDR1 is SGHVS and CDR2 is FNYEAQ. With V trimmed by 5 bases and J by 4 bases, 6 bases remained unmatched. The CDR3 runs 15 residues. The CDR3 here is CASSPGQGPGNTIYF. The CDR3 DNA reads TGTGCCAGCAGCCCGGGACAGGGTCCGGGAAACACCATATATTTT.

CDR3 sequence reads: CASQRPPYSNQPQHF. The CDR3 DNA reads as TGTGCCAGCCAACGCCCACCTTATAGCAATCAGCCCCAGCATTTT. The chain is built from TRBV6-2 or TRBV6-3 and TRBJ1-5; the D is unclear. The CDR3 contains 15 residues. The germline gives CDR1 MNHEY, CDR2 SVGEGT. V shed 8 bases and J shed 0 bases, with 14 bases lying between them.

The chain employs TRBV9 and TRBJ2-1; a possible D gene is TRBD2 (5 bases). Per the germline V gene, CDR1 is SGDLS and CDR2 is YYNGEE. The CDR3 sequence is 15 residues long. V lost 0 bases and J 8 bases, leaving 15 bases between the germline ends. The CDR3: CASSVDQQAGDEQFF. CDR3 coding DNA: TGTGCCAGCAGCGTAGATCAGCAGGCCGGGGATGAGCAGTTCTTC.

The chain recombines TRBV20-1 with TRBJ2-5; D is uncertain. Germline lookup yields CDR1 DFQATT and CDR2 SNEGSKA (reference sequence). Trimming took off 1 base at V and 5 bases at J, with 5 bases between the two ends. The CDR3 runs 11 residues. In DNA, the CDR3 is TGCAGTGCTAGAGTGGGGGAGACCCAGTACTTC. Translating it yields CSARVGETQYF.

The chain employs TRBV15 and TRBJ1-1, with TRBD1 as a possible D gene (5 bases). CDR1 is LNHNV, CDR2 YYDKDF, per germline (reference sequence). With 0 bases removed from V and 13 bases from J, the gap between germline ends came to 21 bases. The CDR3 runs 15 residues. As DNA, the CDR3 is TGTGCCACCAGCAGAGATCGGGCGAGGGGATTAGTTGTTTTCTTT. Protein sequence: CATSRDRARGLVVFF.

The gene calls are TRBV5-1 and TRBJ1-1, with 9 bases that match TRBD1. The CDR3 sequence is 14 residues long. J was trimmed by 4 bases and V by 7 bases; bases with no gene match: 8. Germline CDR1 reads SGHRS; CDR2 reads YFSETQ. The CDR3 DNA is TGCGCCAGCGCTGGACAGGGGTTGGGCACTGAAGCTTTCTTT. Its protein is CASAGQGLGTEAFF.

This chain links TRBV20-1 with TRBJ1-6; possibly TRBD1 for D (5 bases). Trimming removed 1 base at V and 7 bases at J, with 14 bases between. CDR3 length equals 15 residues. Germline-derived CDR1 and CDR2 are DFQATT and SNEGSKA (reference sequence). The CDR3 is CSARGFEGSNSPLHF. The CDR3 DNA sequence: TGCAGTGCTAGAGGTTTCGAGGGGTCCAATTCACCCCTCCACTTT.

This rearrangement joins TRBV20-1 to TRBJ2-1; D might be TRBD1 (5 bases). Trimming took 3 bases from V and 8 from J, leaving 14 bases between them. The CDR3 sequence is 13 residues long. CDR1 DFQATT and CDR2 SNEGSKA come from the germline V gene (reference sequence). CDR3 protein: CSASHGKGDEQFF. CDR3 DNA sequence: TGCAGTGCTAGTCACGGCAAAGGGGATGAGCAGTTCTTC.

The chain joins TRBV29-1 to TRBJ1-3; the D is unclear. The CDR3 runs to 13 residues. CDR1 is SQVTM, CDR2 ANQGSEA, per germline. Between the trimmed V and J ends, which lost 0 bases and 4 bases, there was a span of 7 bases. CDR3 loop: CSVEEGGGNTIYF. The CDR3 region has the DNA TGCAGCGTTGAAGAGGGAGGAGGAAACACCATATATTTT.

V gene TRBV18 combines with J gene TRBJ2-7; D unresolved. V gave up 0 bases and J gave up 4 bases, with 7 bases separating them. The CDR3 runs 13 residues. The germline V gene has CDR1 KGHSH and CDR2 LQKENI. This chain's CDR3 is CASSPPIGYEQYF. The CDR3 DNA reads TGTGCCAGCTCACCACCGATAGGGTACGAGCAGTACTTC. The entire variable domain, with the rest obtained from reference TRBV18 and TRBJ2-7, is as follows: NAGVMQNPRHLVRRRGQEARLRCSPMKGHSHVYWYRQLPEEGLKFMVYLQKENIIDESGMPKERFSAEFPKEGPSILRIQQVVRGDSAAYFCASSPPIGYEQYFGPGTRLTVT.

This rearrangement joins TRBV21-1 to TRBJ1-2; the D call in the table, TRBD1, was not verified against the DNA. TRBV21-1 is a recognized pseudogene. The CDR3 runs 13 residues. CDR3 coding DNA: TGTGCCAGCAGCAAAGGGACAGGGGATGGCTACACCTTC. Translated, it gives CASSKGTGDGYTF.

The genes are TRBV5-1 and TRBJ2-5; 10 nucleotides line up with TRBD1. V was clipped by 7 bases and J by 3 bases; unmatched bases: 9. The CDR3 spans 15 residues. Germline assignment: CDR1 SGHRS and CDR2 YFSETQ. CDR3 nucleotide sequence: TGCGCCAGCTTCTTATGGGGGACAGGGGAAGAGACCCAGTACTTC. This codes for CASFLWGTGEETQYF.

The chain uses TRBV6-1 and TRBJ2-7, with TRBD1 matching 11 bases. V gave up 10 bases and J gave up 0 bases; unmatched junction bases: 5. The CDR3 has 14 amino acids. Germline V gene sequence: CDR1 MNHNS, CDR2 SASEGT. In DNA, the CDR3 is TGTGCCACGAAGGGGACAGGGGGCTCCTACGAGCAGTACTTC. It encodes CATKGTGGSYEQYF.

This clonotype was observed a single time. The genes are TRBV19 and TRBJ1-5; D is unclear. The CDR3 is 14 residues long. CDR1 and CDR2 from the germline V gene are LNHDA and SQIVND (reference sequence). Trimming left V 6 bases short and J 9 bases short, with 18 bases between. CDR3 region: CASRAPAAIGPQHF. DNA for the CDR3: TGTGCCAGTAGGGCCCCAGCTGCAATCGGGCCCCAGCATTTT. Full variable domain (remainder filled in from reference TRBV19 and TRBJ1-5): DGGITQSPKYLFRKEGQNVTLSCEQNLNHDAMYWYRQDPGQGLRLIYYSQIVNDFQKGDIAEGYSVSREKKESFPLTVTSAQKNPTAFYLCASRAPAAIGPQHFGDGTRLSIL.

V and J are TRBV20-1 and TRBJ2-4; D unresolved. CDR1 and CDR2 from the germline V gene are DFQATT and SNEGSKA (reference sequence). This CDR3 has 14 amino acids. V was pared by 8 bases and J by 0 bases, with 14 bases between. CDR3: CSLSRLLAKNIQYF. CDR3 DNA sequence: TGCAGTCTGTCGCGGTTGTTAGCCAAAAACATTCAGTACTTC.

The chain combines TRBV28 with TRBJ1-2; 10 positions agree with TRBD1. V shed 6 bases and J 8 bases; nucleotides not matched to a gene: 9. Germline V gene lookup returns CDR1 MDHEN and CDR2 SYDVKM. The CDR3 is 14 amino acids. The CDR3 sequence is CASSNQGQGTGYTF. CDR3 sequence (DNA): TGTGCCAGCAGCAACCAGGGACAGGGGACGGGCTACACCTTC.

This clonotype was recorded once. This chain connects TRBV7-9 to TRBJ2-7; tentatively, D is TRBD1 (7 bases). V dropped 1 base and J dropped 5 bases, with 27 bases sitting between them. Germline V gives CDR1 SEHNR, CDR2 FQNEAQ (reference sequence). This CDR3 has 19 residues. CDR3 protein: CASSLEWGLTGMGINEQYF. Written as DNA, the CDR3 is TGTGCCAGCAGCTTAGAGTGGGGACTGACAGGGATGGGGATTAACGAGCAGTACTTC.

This chain uses TRBV7-2 with TRBJ2-7; D is unresolved. Trimming removed 3 bases from V and 6 bases from J, with 12 bases in between. Looked up from germline, CDR1 is SGHTA and CDR2 is FQGNSA. The CDR3 has 13 residues. The CDR3 DNA reads TGTGCCAGCAGCTTTCTTCAAGCTTTCGAGCAGTACTTC. It codes for CASSFLQAFEQYF.

The table lists this clonotype with a count of one. The chain links TRBV20-1 to TRBJ2-3, with 13 nucleotides matching TRBD2. V was clipped by 3 bases and J by 2 bases; unmatched bases: 5. From germline, CDR1 is DFQATT and CDR2 SNEGSKA (reference sequence). The CDR3 totals 16 residues. CDR3 loop: CSASPGLAGFTDTQYF. CDR3 sequence (DNA): TGCAGTGCTAGCCCGGGACTAGCGGGATTCACAGATACGCAGTATTTT.

The V and J genes are TRBV6-5 and TRBJ1-5, with D unclear. Germline loops: CDR1 MNHEY, CDR2 SVGAGI. V was trimmed by 10 bases and J by 7 bases, leaving 8 bases between them. The CDR3 sequence is 10 residues long. CDR3 sequence (DNA): TGTGCCACCGGGAGCCAGCCCCAGCATTTT. Protein: CATGSQPQHF.

This rearrangement joins TRBV14 to TRBJ2-5; tentatively, D is TRBD1 or TRBD2 (5 bases each). V was pared by 2 bases and J by 5 bases, with 18 bases between. In germline, CDR1 is SGHDN, CDR2 FVKESK. The CDR3 length is 16 residues. Here the CDR3 DNA reads TGTGCCAGCAGCCAACTGGGACGAGGGATGGGGGAGACCCAGTACTTC. It specifies CASSQLGRGMGETQYF. Looking up the rest from reference TRBV14 and TRBJ2-5 gives the full variable domain: EAGVTQFPSHSVIEKGQTVTLRCDPISGHDNLYWYRRVMGKEIKFLLHFVKESKQDESGMPNNRFLAERTGGTYSTLKVQPAELEDSGVYFCASSQLGRGMGETQYFGPGTRLLVL.

As concerns this clonotype: An end of the junction differs from the germline gene, which may be a read error. J is TRBJ1-1 and V is TRBV5-4; D may be TRBD1 (5 bases). CDR1 and CDR2 (germline): SGHNT, YYREEE (reference sequence). The CDR3 runs to 15 residues. The CDR3: CASRLGSGLSTEAFF. In DNA form, the CDR3 reads TGTGCCAGCAGATTGGGGTCAGGGCTGAGCACTGAAGCTTTCTTT. Using reference TRBV5-4 and TRBJ1-1 for the parts outside the CDR3, the full variable domain is ETGVTQSPTHLIKTRGQQVTLRCSSQSGHNTVSWYQQALGQGPQFIFQYYREEENGRGNFPPRFSGLQFPNYSSELNVNALELDDSALYLCASRLGSGLSTEAFFGQGTRLTVV.

V gene TRBV20-1 combines with J gene TRBJ1-3; 8 nucleotides agree with TRBD1. V dropped 3 bases and J dropped 4; count of bases not matched to a gene: 5. Germline CDR1 reads DFQATT; CDR2 reads SNEGSKA (reference sequence). The CDR3 is 14 amino acids. The DNA of the CDR3 is TGCAGTGCTAGTGCCAGGGGGCGGGGAAACACCATATATTTT. Translating gives CSASARGRGNTIYF.

The J gene is TRBJ2-3, the V gene TRBV29-1; 12 bases map to TRBD1. This CDR3 has 14 residues. Trimming removed 6 bases from V and 5 bases from J; junction bases left unmatched: 6. Germline CDR1 and CDR2: SQVTM and ANQGSEA. The CDR3 loop reads CSVHRDRGQDTQYF. CDR3 in DNA: TGCAGCGTGCACCGGGACAGGGGGCAAGATACGCAGTATTTT.

The V gene is TRBV30, the J gene TRBJ2-5; D is possibly TRBD1 or TRBD2 (5 bases each). V was trimmed by 8 bases and J by 10 bases, leaving 17 bases between them. The CDR3 covers 11 residues. Per germline, CDR1 GTSNPN and CDR2 SVGIG (reference sequence). The CDR3 DNA reads as TGTGCCGCCGGGACCGGCGCGGGCCAGTACTTC. It is translated as CAAGTGAGQYF.

J is TRBJ2-7 and V is TRBV11-2; 7 bases agree with TRBD1. The germline V gene encodes CDR1 SGHAT and CDR2 FQNNGV. Trimming removed 1 base from V and 5 bases from J; junction bases left unmatched: 11. This CDR3 has 16 residues. CDR3 coding DNA: TGTGCCAGCAGCTTAGTAACATCGACAGGGATTCACGAGCAGTACTTC. Translated, it gives CASSLVTSTGIHEQYF.

This clonotype was recorded once. The V call is TRBV7-2, the J call TRBJ2-3; no clear D gene. Germline V lookup: CDR1 SGHTA, CDR2 FQGNSA. Trimming cost V 6 bases and J 5 bases, with 15 bases left between them. There are 14 residues in the CDR3. The CDR3 DNA is TGTGCCAGCAGTCTTCAAACGGGTAAAGATACGCAGTATTTT. Residues: CASSLQTGKDTQYF.

This clonotype was seen a single time. The rearrangement joins TRBV20-1 to TRBJ1-1, with D perhaps matching TRBD1 (6 bases). Trimming removed 6 bases from V and 7 bases from J, with 21 bases in between. CDR3 length: 14 amino acids. Looked up from germline, CDR1 is DFQATT and CDR2 is SNEGSKA (reference sequence). The CDR3 DNA follows: TGCAGTGCCTCACGACAGGTGAGGGCTGTTGAAGCTTTCTTT. It yields the protein CSASRQVRAVEAFF.